This TCR beta chain was sequenced in a study of monozygotic twins with inflammatory bowel disease. Study findings and constraints: Support for any single strong IBD-associated signal or clonotype was not found. No difference in repertoire similarity was seen between concordant and discordant twins, possibly because power was limited.

Regarding this clonotype: What it binds is unknown.

Each of TCRalpha and TCRbeta cDNA went through two nested PCRs, lasting 16 and 9 cycles. TCRdb re-called the 5' RACE reads, yielding one record per CDR3 amino acid sequence without DNA. Recorded here are about 160,000 distinct CDR3 sequences; the top ten clones represent around 2.8%. This TCR derives from a human donor with ulcerative colitis or Crohn's disease, or a healthy co-twin of an affected twin (not recorded which). The sample consisted of blood.

The CDR3 protein is CASSSPPGTANTGELFF. The chain employs TRBV5-1 and TRBJ2-2; without DNA, the TCRdb call of TRBD1 cannot be checked. This CDR3 contains 17 residues. Germline loops: CDR1 SGHRS, CDR2 YFSETQ.